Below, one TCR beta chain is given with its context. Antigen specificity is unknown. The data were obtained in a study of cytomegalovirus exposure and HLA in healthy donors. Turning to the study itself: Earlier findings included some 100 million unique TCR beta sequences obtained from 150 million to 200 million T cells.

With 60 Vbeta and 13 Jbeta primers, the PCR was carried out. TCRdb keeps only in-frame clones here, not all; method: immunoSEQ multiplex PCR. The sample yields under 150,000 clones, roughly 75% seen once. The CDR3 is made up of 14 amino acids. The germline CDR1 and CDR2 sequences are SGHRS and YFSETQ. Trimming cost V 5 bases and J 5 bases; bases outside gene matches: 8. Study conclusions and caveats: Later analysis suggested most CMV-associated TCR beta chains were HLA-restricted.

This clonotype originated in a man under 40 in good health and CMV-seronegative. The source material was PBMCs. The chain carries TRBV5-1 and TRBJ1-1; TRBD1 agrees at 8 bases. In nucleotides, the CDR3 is TGCGCCAGCAGTTTCGGACAGGGATGGACTGAAGCTTTCTTT. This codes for CASSFGQGWTEAFF. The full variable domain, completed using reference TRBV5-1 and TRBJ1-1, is KAGVTQTPRYLIKTRGQQVTLSCSPISGHRSVSWYQQTPGQGLQFLFEYFSETQRNKGNFPGRFSGRQFSNSRSEMNVSTLELGDSALYLCASSFGQGWTEAFFGQGTRLTVV.